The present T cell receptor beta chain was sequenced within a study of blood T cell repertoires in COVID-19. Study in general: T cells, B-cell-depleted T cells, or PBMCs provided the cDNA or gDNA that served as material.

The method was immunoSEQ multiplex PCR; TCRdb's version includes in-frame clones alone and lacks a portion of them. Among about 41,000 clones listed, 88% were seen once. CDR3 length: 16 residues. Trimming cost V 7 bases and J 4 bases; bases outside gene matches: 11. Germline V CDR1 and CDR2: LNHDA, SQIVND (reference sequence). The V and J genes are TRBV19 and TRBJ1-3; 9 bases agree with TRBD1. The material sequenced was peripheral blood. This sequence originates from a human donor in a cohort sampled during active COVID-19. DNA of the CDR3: TGTGCCAGTACCCGCTACAGGGGGCGTCCAGGAAACACCATATATTTT. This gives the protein CASTRYRGRPGNTIYF.